The 16 T cell receptor beta chains in this list originate from one sample, sequenced in a study of monozygotic twins with inflammatory bowel disease. Reprocessing the 5' RACE reads, TCRdb reports a single entry for every CDR3 protein and omits DNA. The sample has over 110,000 distinct CDR3 sequences, and its top ten clones hold roughly 2.5%. The sample consisted of blood. These TCRs come from a human donor with ulcerative colitis or Crohn's disease, or a healthy co-twin of an affected twin (not recorded which).

The chain recombines TRBV28 with TRBJ2-3; TCRdb selects TRBD1, and the lack of DNA leaves this call unchecked. This CDR3 has 19 amino acids. The germline CDR1 and CDR2 sequences are MDHEN and SYDVKM. CDR3 loop: CASSYLIPPQGWVADTQYF.

The CDR3 loop reads CASSFYRTGQETQYF. The gene calls are TRBV6-2 or TRBV6-3 and TRBJ2-5; absent DNA, TCRdb's TRBD1 call cannot be checked. Germline CDR1 reads MNHEY; CDR2 reads SVGEGT. There are 15 residues in the CDR3.

V is TRBV5-1 and J is TRBJ2-5; TCRdb lists TRBD1, though no DNA is available to test this call. Germline values: CDR1 SGHRS, CDR2 YFSETQ. The length of the CDR3 is 16 residues. The CDR3 sequence: CASSLGQGSYQETQYF.

V gene TRBV7-2 combines with J gene TRBJ2-2; TCRdb names TRBD1, which stays unverified in the absence of DNA. Germline lookup yields CDR1 SGHTA and CDR2 FQGNSA. The CDR3 is made up of 15 amino acids. CDR3 sequence reads: CASSLRGADTGELFF. Together with reference TRBV7-2 and TRBJ2-2, the CDR3 gives the full variable domain: GAGVSQSPSNKVTEKGKDVELRCDPISGHTALYWYRQSLGQGLEFLIYFQGNSAPDKSGLPSDRFSAERTGGSVSTLTIQRTQQEDSAVYLCASSLRGADTGELFFGEGSRLTVL.

V gene TRBV20-1 combines with J gene TRBJ1-1; the TCRdb call, TRBD1, lacks DNA for checking. The CDR3 is 14 amino acids. Germline lookup yields CDR1 DFQATT and CDR2 SNEGSKA (reference sequence). The CDR3 sequence: CGVGPIGMNTEAFF.

The chain carries TRBV5-6 and TRBJ2-4. The germline gives CDR1 SGHDT, CDR2 YYEEEE. The CDR3 is made up of 14 amino acids. CDR3 sequence reads: CASSLVQTKNIQYF.

The chain recombines TRBV15 with TRBJ2-2; as DNA is missing, the TRBD1 call by TCRdb cannot be tested. Germline V gene sequence: CDR1 LNHNV, CDR2 YYDKDF (reference sequence). The CDR3 is 16 amino acids. CDR3 amino acids: CATSRADYRGVGELFF.

This chain connects TRBV20-1 to TRBJ2-5. Looked up from germline, CDR1 is DFQATT and CDR2 is SNEGSKA (reference sequence). The CDR3 loop spans 12 amino acids. CDR3 region: CSARVIQETQYF.

The chain combines TRBV7-6 with TRBJ1-2. The germline gives CDR1 SGHVS, CDR2 FNYEAQ. CDR3 size: 13 residues. The CDR3 sequence: CASSNQPRYGYTF.

This chain links TRBV30 with TRBJ1-2; TCRdb proposes TRBD1, but this gene call is untestable without DNA. CDR1 and CDR2 from the germline V gene are GTSNPN and SVGIG (reference sequence). The CDR3 is 12 amino acids. The CDR3 loop reads CACPGTNYGYTF.

The genes are TRBV12-3 or TRBV12-4 and TRBJ1-2. There are 14 residues in the CDR3. This CDR3 is CASSFSRAPSGYTF.

The rearrangement links TRBV24-1 to TRBJ2-2; as DNA is missing, the TRBD2 call by TCRdb cannot be tested. In germline, CDR1 is KGHDR, CDR2 SFDVKD. The CDR3 totals 13 residues. The CDR3 here is CATRGDNTGELFF.

The chain recombines TRBV20-1 with TRBJ1-2. The CDR3 covers 15 residues. CDR1 is DFQATT and CDR2 is SNEGSKA in the germline V gene (reference sequence). Here the CDR3 reads CSASSRGSPNYGYTF.

The rearrangement links TRBV29-1 to TRBJ1-1; TCRdb selects TRBD1, and the lack of DNA leaves this call unchecked. This CDR3 has 13 amino acids. From germline, CDR1 is SQVTM and CDR2 ANQGSEA. The CDR3 spells CSVATQGNTEAFF.

The chain has TRBV28 and TRBJ2-7; as DNA is missing, the TRBD1 call by TCRdb cannot be tested. Germline V gives CDR1 MDHEN, CDR2 SYDVKM. The CDR3 runs to 14 residues. CDR3 sequence reads: CASSLQGGVYEQYF.

V is TRBV5-1 and J is TRBJ2-7; as DNA is missing, the TRBD1 call by TCRdb cannot be tested. The CDR3 consists of 15 residues. Germline CDR1 SGHRS, CDR2 YFSETQ. CDR3 protein: CASTPQGQAAYEQYF. The entire variable domain, with the rest obtained from reference TRBV5-1 and TRBJ2-7, is as follows: KAGVTQTPRYLIKTRGQQVTLSCSPISGHRSVSWYQQTPGQGLQFLFEYFSETQRNKGNFPGRFSGRQFSNSRSEMNVSTLELGDSALYLCASTPQGQAAYEQYFGPGTRLTVT.